This T cell receptor beta chain was captured in a study of T cell changes during pregnancy in multiple sclerosis. CDR1 and CDR2 (germline): MNHEY, SVGAGI. With V trimmed by 6 bases and J by 1 base, 5 bases remained unmatched. The CDR3 length is 14 residues. Clones were read by immunoSEQ multiplex PCR, and TCRdb kept only the in-frame ones, dropping some. Altogether tens of thousands of clones are present, 85% to 95% being singletons, with the ten largest covering approximately 8.6%. The chain couples TRBV6-5 to TRBJ1-1, with 7 bases fitting TRBD1. The source of this sequence is a female donor with multiple sclerosis, enrolled in a pregnancy study. Material: CD8+ T cells from peripheral blood mononuclear cells, obtained in the third trimester of pregnancy. This CDR3 is CASSPGQANTEAFF. The CDR3 nucleotides are TGTGCCAGCAGCCCCGGACAGGCGAACACTGAAGCTTTCTTT.